This record looks at one TCR beta chain sequence and its context. These data come from a study of lymphopenia after photon versus proton radiotherapy. Clones were read by immunoSEQ multiplex PCR, and TCRdb kept only the in-frame ones, dropping some. The repertoire includes tens of thousands of clones, 92% of them detected once, and 13% to 15% sits in the top ten. Trimming took 4 bases from V and 5 from J, leaving 6 bases between them. Germline loops: CDR1 ENHRY, CDR2 SYGVKD. The CDR3 totals 11 residues. The sample consisted of peripheral blood, taken from a patient treated with photon-based radiotherapy. The genes are TRBV10-3 and TRBJ2-7; D remains ambiguous. The sequence came from a man between 60 and 70 years old with cholangiocarcinoma. CDR3 bases: TGTGCCATCAGTGGTACGGACGAGCAGTACTTC. Translated, it gives CAISGTDEQYF.